These T cell receptor beta chains were read from a single sample in a study of cytomegalovirus exposure and HLA in healthy donors. Profiled with immunoSEQ multiplex PCR; TCRdb holds only in-frame clones, not every one. This table has over 150,000 clones, about 89% appearing once. The sample comprised PBMCs. The receptor source for this set is a young woman in good health and CMV-seropositive. The CDR3 runs from the conserved cysteine through the conserved F or W. A D gene is named only where the DNA matches it firmly. Clone sizes are given selectively: once, few, many, or a class where the clone is expanded.

CDR3aa,abundance,v_gene,j_gene,d_gene
CASTPGTGELPFYF,-,TRBV28,TRBJ2-7,TRBD1
CASSLAPSGQETQYF,-,TRBV7-9,TRBJ2-5,-
CASSRDGYTF,few,TRBV6-6,TRBJ1-2,-
CASSPPGGFDTEAFF,-,TRBV18,TRBJ1-1,-
CASSQDFSGLYNEQFF,-,TRBV4-2,TRBJ2-1,-
CASSRERGYSYNEQFF,-,TRBV7-2,TRBJ2-1,-
CASSLGSGLEGAYGYTF,-,TRBV7-2,TRBJ1-2,TRBD1
CASSDSPGEGRDEQFF,-,TRBV6-4,TRBJ2-1,TRBD2
CASSPGFDQPQHF,-,TRBV4-2,TRBJ1-5,-
CASTPRKSPGELFF,-,TRBV7-2,TRBJ2-2,-
CASSALRGGSTDTQYF,-,TRBV2,TRBJ2-3,-
CASSLPPGGGVDGYTF,-,TRBV28,TRBJ1-2,TRBD1
CASSYGTDEQYF,-,TRBV6-5,TRBJ2-7,TRBD1
CASSHRTSGRDNEQFF,few,TRBV5-1,TRBJ2-1,TRBD2
CASSLDRSIYSPLHF,-,TRBV7-2,TRBJ1-6,-
CASSPRDSGLAGGSGANVLTF,-,TRBV18,TRBJ2-6,TRBD2
CASSWGTGSYEQYF,-,TRBV27,TRBJ2-7,TRBD1
CASSSGQGLDDEQFF,-,TRBV11-1,TRBJ2-1,-
CASNPSQGANYGYTF,-,TRBV6-5,TRBJ1-2,-
CSVVSLADTGELFF,once,TRBV29-1,TRBJ2-2,-
CASSLDRGNYGYTF,once,TRBV7-2,TRBJ1-2,TRBD1
CASSRGEGFQPQHF,-,TRBV9,TRBJ1-5,-
CASSLYDRGREQYF,-,TRBV27,TRBJ2-7,TRBD1
CASSPGLHHYYNEQFF,few,TRBV7-2,TRBJ2-1,-
CASSEIPGIFYEQYF,once,TRBV2,TRBJ2-7,-
CASSIFNEQFF,-,TRBV19,TRBJ2-1,-
CASSPRGQPGPEQYF,-,TRBV18,TRBJ2-7,-
CSVEEKQGIRRYGYTF,-,TRBV29-1,TRBJ1-2,-
CASSPHGTGAYEQYF,-,TRBV25-1,TRBJ2-7,TRBD1
CASSQDPEAWDTQYF,-,TRBV4-1,TRBJ2-3,-
CASRVEGAGANVLTF,-,TRBV6-5,TRBJ2-6,-
CASSLVGGKYEQYF,-,TRBV11-2,TRBJ2-7,-
CASSIGLAGSTTNEKLFF,-,TRBV19,TRBJ1-4,-
CATSRGDGGGRGLTGELFF,-,TRBV15,TRBJ2-2,TRBD2
CASSHTSTGYKQYF,-,TRBV14,TRBJ2-3,TRBD1
CASLIWGPSYEQYF,-,TRBV19,TRBJ2-7,-
CASSLDRAGYEQYF,few,TRBV5-1,TRBJ2-7,TRBD1
CASRVRTGVNEKLFF,-,TRBV2,TRBJ1-4,TRBD1
CASSLLQGNQPQHF,-,TRBV5-6,TRBJ1-5,-
CASAGAYKNTEAFF,-,TRBV2,TRBJ1-1,-
CASSPGRRGDTQYF,-,TRBV28,TRBJ2-3,-
CASTRPGASGNTIYF,-,TRBV19,TRBJ1-3,-
CASSQERAMNTEAFF,-,TRBV25-1,TRBJ1-1,-
CASSIYTNSYNEQFF,-,TRBV19,TRBJ2-1,-
CAWTQGLDQPQHF,-,TRBV30,TRBJ1-5,-
CASSLGIATEGEQFF,few,TRBV5-4,TRBJ2-1,-
CASSQLANTGELFF,-,TRBV27,TRBJ2-2,-
CASTPRGWDRDNGYTF,-,TRBV19,TRBJ1-2,TRBD1
CASSPFGAAGPPGTYEQYF,-,TRBV18,TRBJ2-7,-